This TCR beta chain was identified during a study of blood T cell repertoires in COVID-19. Sequencing was performed with immunoSEQ multiplex PCR; in TCRdb, only in-frame clones are kept and a portion is missing. The data hold 150,000 to 200,000 clones, with roughly 79% observed a single time. The sequencing sample was made of peripheral blood. The origin of this receptor is a woman aged 70-85 years with acute or convalescent COVID-19.

CDR3 sequence (DNA): TGTGCCAGCAGGGCAGGGGTTTTGTTTGGCCAAGAGACCCAGTACTTC. Translating it yields CASRAGVLFGQETQYF. The chain links TRBV2 to TRBJ2-5, with TRBD1 as a possible D gene (6 bases). Trimming shortened V by 6 bases and J by 1 base, and 18 bases separated the two germline ends. CDR1 SNHLY and CDR2 FYNNEI come from the germline V gene. CDR3 length equals 16 residues.